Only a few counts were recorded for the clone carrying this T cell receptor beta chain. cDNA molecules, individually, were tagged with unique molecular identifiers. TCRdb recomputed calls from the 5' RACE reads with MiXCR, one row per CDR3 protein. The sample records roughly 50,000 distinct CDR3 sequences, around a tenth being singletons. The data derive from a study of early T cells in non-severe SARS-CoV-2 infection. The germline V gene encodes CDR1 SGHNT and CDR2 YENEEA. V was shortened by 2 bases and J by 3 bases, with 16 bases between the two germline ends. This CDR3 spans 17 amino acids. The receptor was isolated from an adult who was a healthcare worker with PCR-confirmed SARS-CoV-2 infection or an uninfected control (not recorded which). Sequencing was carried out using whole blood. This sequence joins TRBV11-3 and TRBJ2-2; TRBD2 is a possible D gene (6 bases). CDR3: CASSLSGPGVYTGELFF. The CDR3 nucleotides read TGTGCCAGCAGCTTATCCGGGCCGGGAGTTTACACCGGGGAGCTGTTTTTT.